These 26 T cell receptor beta chains came from one sample sequenced in a study of cytomegalovirus exposure and HLA in healthy donors. Clones were sequenced by immunoSEQ multiplex PCR, and TCRdb holds only the in-frame ones, with some missing. Among about 180,000 clones listed, 85% were seen once. Sample: PBMCs. The origin of the receptors is a young man in good health and CMV-seropositive.

This CDR3 is CASSDQPGQLYSGANVLTF. CDR3 coding DNA: TGTGCCAGCAGTGACCAGCCGGGACAGCTCTACTCTGGGGCCAACGTCCTGACTTTC. The chain employs TRBV6-1 and TRBJ2-6; 7 nucleotides align to TRBD1. The CDR3 is 19 residues long. V shed 3 bases and J 0 bases; nucleotides not matched to a gene: 11. Germline V CDR1 and CDR2: MNHNS, SASEGT.

This chain joins TRBV5-1 and TRBJ1-3; 7 nucleotides line up with TRBD1. The V segment lost 6 bases and the J segment 1 base; nucleotides outside the gene matches: 4. CDR1 and CDR2 from the germline V gene are SGHRS and YFSETQ. This CDR3 is 14 amino acids long. Written as DNA, the CDR3 is TGCGCCAGCACACAGGGGTATTCTGGAAACACCATATATTTT. Residues: CASTQGYSGNTIYF.

The chain employs TRBV11-2 and TRBJ2-7, with TRBD1 matching over 10 bases. The germline V gene has CDR1 SGHAT and CDR2 FQNNGV. J was trimmed by 3 bases and V by 4 bases; bases with no gene match: 6. The CDR3 runs to 15 residues. The CDR3 sequence is CASSSPGQGYYEQYF. CDR3 sequence (DNA): TGTGCCAGCAGCTCACCGGGACAGGGGTACTACGAGCAGTACTTC.

The genes are TRBV2 and TRBJ2-7, with TRBD2 identical over 13 bases. The CDR3 has 15 residues. Unmatched junction bases numbered 4, after V lost 6 bases and J lost 2 bases. Germline CDR1 is SNHLY and CDR2 is FYNNEI. For the CDR3, the DNA is TGTGCCAGCAGGGTAGGGACTAGCGGGACCTACGAGCAGTACTTC. It translates to CASRVGTSGTYEQYF.

The CDR3 loop is CASRPHHLAGVYEQYF. The CDR3 DNA sequence: TGTGCCAGCAGACCTCACCATTTAGCGGGAGTCTACGAGCAGTACTTC. The chain uses TRBV27 and TRBJ2-7; 9 nucleotides align to TRBD2. Looked up from germline, CDR1 is MNHEY and CDR2 is SMNVEV (reference sequence). There are 16 residues in the CDR3. V was clipped by 6 bases and J by 3 bases; unmatched bases: 12.

The rearrangement uses TRBV5-4 and TRBJ1-1; the D gene is possibly TRBD1 (5 bases). Germline values: CDR1 SGHNT, CDR2 YYREEE (reference sequence). V was trimmed by 4 bases and J by 0 bases, leaving 13 bases between them. The CDR3 totals 15 residues. CDR3 bases: TGTGCCAGCAGCATTGGTGGGGCCATGAACACTGAAGCTTTCTTT. Translated, it gives CASSIGGAMNTEAFF. Filled out from reference TRBV5-4 and TRBJ1-1, the complete variable domain reads ETGVTQSPTHLIKTRGQQVTLRCSSQSGHNTVSWYQQALGQGPQFIFQYYREEENGRGNFPPRFSGLQFPNYSSELNVNALELDDSALYLCASSIGGAMNTEAFFGQGTRLTVV.

V and J are TRBV7-3 and TRBJ2-4; TRBD1 agrees at 7 bases. This CDR3 is built from 15 residues. Losses at the gene ends were 4 bases for V and 6 bases for J; bases not matched to a gene: 9. The V gene's germline CDR1 is SGHTA and CDR2 FQGTGA. Here the CDR3 DNA reads TGTGCCAGCAGCTCCTCCGGGACAGAGGGAAACATTCAGTACTTC. Its translation is CASSSSGTEGNIQYF.

This clone has a single count. This chain joins TRBV5-1 and TRBJ1-2, with 11 nucleotides matching TRBD1. The CDR3 runs to 14 residues. V dropped 4 bases and J dropped 8; count of bases not matched to a gene: 7. CDR1 and CDR2 from the germline V gene are SGHRS and YFSETQ. For the CDR3, the DNA is TGCGCCAGCAGCGATGGACAGGGGGCCCAGGGCTACACCTTC. Residues: CASSDGQGAQGYTF.

The table lists this clone with a count of one. The V and J genes are TRBV5-4 and TRBJ2-3, with D unclear. Germline lookup yields CDR1 SGHNT and CDR2 YYREEE (reference sequence). The CDR3 spans 13 residues. Between the trimmed V and J ends, which lost 4 bases and 1 base, there was a span of 7 bases. The CDR3 reads CASSLQGTDTQYF. CDR3 coding DNA: TGTGCCAGCAGCCTCCAGGGCACAGATACGCAGTATTTT.

This clone was recorded once. Other DNA sequences within the sample encode an identical CDR3. This chain connects TRBV28 to TRBJ1-2, with a weak D call TRBD1 (6 bases). Germline CDR1 and CDR2: MDHEN and SYDVKM. The CDR3 is made up of 12 amino acids. The V gene lost 2 bases and the J gene lost 8 bases, with 9 bases spanning the gap. In nucleotides, the CDR3 is TGTGCCAGCAGTTTAACAGGGCGAGGCTACACCTTC. Its protein is CASSLTGRGYTF.

The V gene is TRBV7-2, the J gene TRBJ1-2; D is uncertain. Looked up from germline, CDR1 is SGHTA and CDR2 is FQGNSA. Trimming took 6 bases from V and 1 from J, leaving 12 bases between them. The CDR3 spans 14 residues. The CDR3 DNA reads TGTGCCAGCAGTCCTGTGGGCAGTAACTATGGCTACACCTTC. It translates to CASSPVGSNYGYTF. The variable domain in full, completed from reference TRBV7-2 and TRBJ1-2, reads GAGVSQSPSNKVTEKGKDVELRCDPISGHTALYWYRQSLGQGLEFLIYFQGNSAPDKSGLPSDRFSAERTGGSVSTLTIQRTQQEDSAVYLCASSPVGSNYGYTFGSGTRLTVV.

The V gene is TRBV29-1, the J gene TRBJ2-2; D possibly corresponds to TRBD2 (6 bases). The V gene lost 2 bases and the J gene lost 0 bases, with 13 bases spanning the gap. Germline V gene sequence: CDR1 SQVTM, CDR2 ANQGSEA. The CDR3 contains 16 residues. The CDR3 region is CSVETTSSANTGELFF. The CDR3 nucleotides are TGCAGCGTTGAAACAACTAGCAGCGCGAACACCGGGGAGCTGTTTTTT.

The J gene is TRBJ2-1, the V gene TRBV5-1; 14 bases are a match to TRBD2. V was clipped by 5 bases and J by 9 bases; unmatched bases: 10. The germline V gene has CDR1 SGHRS and CDR2 YFSETQ. CDR3 length: 16 amino acids. The CDR3: CASRSPGLAGAGEQFF. The CDR3 DNA reads TGCGCCAGCAGATCCCCGGGACTAGCGGGGGCCGGTGAGCAGTTCTTC.

J is TRBJ1-2 and V is TRBV28, with TRBD1 identical over 7 bases. Germline V gene lookup returns CDR1 MDHEN and CDR2 SYDVKM. This CDR3 has 13 residues. J lost 4 bases, V lost 8 bases, and 7 bases had no gene match. The CDR3 spells CASCPGTVYGYTF. As DNA, the CDR3 is TGTGCCAGCTGCCCCGGGACAGTCTATGGCTACACCTTC.

This chain links TRBV9 with TRBJ1-3, with D unclear. CDR1 and CDR2 from the germline V gene are SGDLS and YYNGEE. The V end was cut by 3 bases, the J end by 0 bases, with 7 bases between. The CDR3 length is 14 residues. CDR3 in amino acids: CASSGGSSGNTIYF. DNA for the CDR3: TGTGCCAGCAGCGGAGGGAGCTCTGGAAACACCATATATTTT.

This sequence joins TRBV28 and TRBJ1-2; TRBD1 is a possible D gene (6 bases). The CDR3 runs 17 residues. The ends were cut back, 6 bases at V and 2 bases at J, with 22 bases in the middle. CDR1 and CDR2 (germline): MDHEN, SYDVKM. CDR3 in amino acids: CASSRPRDTNNNYGYTF. CDR3 bases: TGTGCCAGCAGCCGTCCCCGGGACACAAATAACAACTATGGCTACACCTTC.

This clone has a handful of counts. The rearrangement uses TRBV19 and TRBJ1-4, with 7 bases matching TRBD1. CDR3 size: 11 residues. Germline V gene data show CDR1 as LNHDA and CDR2 as SQIVND (reference sequence). DNA of the CDR3: TGTGCGACAGGGTCAGGGGAAAAACTGTTTTTT. This codes for CATGSGEKLFF.

This clone was seen just once. The chain joins TRBV7-8 to TRBJ1-2, with D unresolved. From germline, CDR1 is SGHVS and CDR2 FQNEAQ. Trimming took 1 base from V and 5 from J, leaving 11 bases between them. The length of the CDR3 is 14 residues. CDR3 in amino acids: CASSLGRRKYGYTF. CDR3 bases: TGTGCCAGCAGCTTAGGACGCAGGAAATATGGCTACACCTTC.

The CDR3 DNA sequence: TGTGCCAGCAGTTACCGGGAGCACACAGATACGCAGTATTTT. Its protein is CASSYREHTDTQYF. The V gene is TRBV6-5, the J gene TRBJ2-3, with D possibly matching TRBD2 (6 bases). CDR1 MNHEY and CDR2 SVGAGI come from the germline V gene. V shed 2 bases and J shed 2 bases, with 8 bases lying between them. This CDR3 has 14 amino acids.

The V gene is TRBV27, the J gene TRBJ2-1, with 7 positions matching TRBD2. Germline V CDR1 and CDR2: MNHEY, SMNVEV (reference sequence). The ends lost 5 bases at V and 4 bases at J; junction bases unmatched: 2. This CDR3 is built from 13 residues. The CDR3 DNA sequence: TGTGCCAGCAGTAGCGGGACTTACAATGAGCAGTTCTTC. It codes for CASSSGTYNEQFF.

This clone occurred a few times. The V gene is TRBV13, the J gene TRBJ2-1; 8 bases map to TRBD1. The ends lost 6 bases at V and 6 bases at J; junction bases unmatched: 7. This CDR3 is built from 14 residues. CDR1 and CDR2 from the germline V gene are PRHDT and FYEKMQ (reference sequence). The CDR3 coding sequence is TGTGCCAGCAGGGCACCCGGACAGGGCAATGAGCAGTTCTTC. Encoded protein: CASRAPGQGNEQFF.

J is TRBJ2-2 and V is TRBV27, with 11 nucleotides matching TRBD1. The germline CDR1 and CDR2 sequences are MNHEY and SMNVEV (reference sequence). The V segment lost 6 bases and the J segment 5 bases; nucleotides outside the gene matches: 5. The CDR3 spans 15 residues. The CDR3 loop is CASSGQGALTGELFF. The DNA for the CDR3 is TGTGCCAGCAGCGGACAGGGGGCGCTGACCGGGGAGCTGTTTTTT.

The chain joins TRBV6-1 to TRBJ2-7; a possible D gene is TRBD1 (5 bases). Per the germline V gene, CDR1 is MNHNS and CDR2 is SASEGT. This CDR3 contains 15 residues. Trimming left V 5 bases short and J 3 bases short, with 17 bases between. CDR3 region: CASSPEPGSGYEQYF. Here the CDR3 DNA reads TGTGCCAGCAGTCCTGAGCCAGGGTCGGGCTACGAGCAGTACTTC.

The chain employs TRBV27 and TRBJ1-2; 7 positions match TRBD1. V shed 2 bases, J shed 8 bases, and the junction held 11 bases outside the gene matches. This CDR3 is built from 15 residues. CDR1 is MNHEY and CDR2 is SMNVEV in the germline V gene (reference sequence). In DNA form, the CDR3 reads TGTGCCAGCAGTTTAAGTCAGGGGGGCTGGGAAGGCTACACCTTC. Its translation is CASSLSQGGWEGYTF.

The chain uses TRBV19 and TRBJ1-5; 7 bases are shared with TRBD1. Germline V CDR1 and CDR2: LNHDA, SQIVND (reference sequence). CDR3 length: 17 residues. V shed 5 bases, J shed 0 bases, and the junction held 10 bases outside the gene matches. The CDR3 DNA follows: TGTGCCAGTAGTCTCCGGACAGGAGCCTATAGCAATCAGCCCCAGCATTTT. Protein sequence: CASSLRTGAYSNQPQHF.

The genes are TRBV6-4 and TRBJ2-1; D unresolved. V was trimmed by 0 bases and J by 0 bases, leaving 12 bases between them. The CDR3 has 17 amino acids. Per the germline V gene, CDR1 is MRHNA and CDR2 is SNTAGT. The CDR3 DNA follows: TGTGCCAGCAGTGACTCGATGACAAGAAGCTCCTACAATGAGCAGTTCTTC. It specifies CASSDSMTRSSYNEQFF.